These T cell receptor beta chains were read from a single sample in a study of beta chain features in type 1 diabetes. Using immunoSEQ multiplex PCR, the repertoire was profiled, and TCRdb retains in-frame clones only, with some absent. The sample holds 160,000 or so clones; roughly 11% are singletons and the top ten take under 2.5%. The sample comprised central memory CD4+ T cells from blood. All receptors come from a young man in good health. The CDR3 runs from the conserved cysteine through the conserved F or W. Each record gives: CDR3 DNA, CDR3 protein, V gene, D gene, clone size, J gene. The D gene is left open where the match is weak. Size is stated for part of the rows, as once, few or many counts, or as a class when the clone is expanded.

CDR3nt: TGTGCTAGTGGTTCTAGTCATGAGCAGTTCTTC
CDR3aa: CASGSSHEQFF
v_gene: TRBV12-5
d_gene: -
abundance: few
j_gene: TRBJ2-1

CDR3nt: TGTGCCAGCAGCTTATACGCCAACCCACAAGAGACCCAGTACTTC
CDR3aa: CASSLYANPQETQYF
v_gene: TRBV7-2
d_gene: -
abundance: few
j_gene: TRBJ2-5

CDR3nt: TGCGCCAGCAGAAGCGAGGACAGGGGGCACTACGAGCAGTACTTC
CDR3aa: CASRSEDRGHYEQYF
v_gene: TRBV23-1
d_gene: TRBD1
abundance: -
j_gene: TRBJ2-7

CDR3nt: TGTGCCTCCCGCCTTGGCTCTGGGGCCAACGTCCTGACTTTC
CDR3aa: CASRLGSGANVLTF
v_gene: TRBV10-3
d_gene: -
abundance: few
j_gene: TRBJ2-6

CDR3nt: TGTGCCAGCCGACACCCCAACAGGGGGGTCTACGAGCAGTACTTC
CDR3aa: CASRHPNRGVYEQYF
v_gene: TRBV7-2
d_gene: TRBD1
abundance: few
j_gene: TRBJ2-7

CDR3nt: TGTGCCAGCAGTGCCGACAGAGTTCAGTACTTC
CDR3aa: CASSADRVQYF
v_gene: TRBV2
d_gene: -
abundance: -
j_gene: TRBJ2-4

CDR3nt: TGTGCCAGCAGCAAACCCGTACAGGGAAACTATGGCTACACCTTC
CDR3aa: CASSKPVQGNYGYTF
v_gene: TRBV21-1
d_gene: -
abundance: few
j_gene: TRBJ1-2

CDR3nt: TGTGCCAGCAGGGCAGACACAGATACGCAGTATTTT
CDR3aa: CASRADTDTQYF
v_gene: TRBV2
d_gene: -
abundance: -
j_gene: TRBJ2-3

CDR3nt: TGTGCCATCAGGCCCGGACTAGCGGGGGGAGCAGATACGCAGTATTTT
CDR3aa: CAIRPGLAGGADTQYF
v_gene: TRBV10-3
d_gene: TRBD2
abundance: -
j_gene: TRBJ2-3

CDR3nt: TGTGCCAGCAGCGTTCAATTGGATCAAGAGACCCAGTACTTC
CDR3aa: CASSVQLDQETQYF
v_gene: TRBV9
d_gene: -
abundance: -
j_gene: TRBJ2-5

CDR3nt: TGTGCCTGGAGGCACCCCGGGACAGGGAGAGACAATGAGCAGTTCTTC
CDR3aa: CAWRHPGTGRDNEQFF
v_gene: TRBV30
d_gene: TRBD1
abundance: -
j_gene: TRBJ2-1

CDR3nt: TGTGCCAGCAGTGAAGAGGAGAACTATGGCTACACCTTC
CDR3aa: CASSEEENYGYTF
v_gene: TRBV2
d_gene: -
abundance: few
j_gene: TRBJ1-2

CDR3nt: TGTGCCAGCAGTTTCCTAGCGGGGGGGTTTCAGTTCTTC
CDR3aa: CASSFLAGGFQFF
v_gene: TRBV27
d_gene: TRBD2
abundance: few
j_gene: TRBJ2-1

CDR3nt: TGCGCCAGCAGCCCTGCGGGGGGCTCCTACAATGAGCAGTTCTTC
CDR3aa: CASSPAGGSYNEQFF
v_gene: TRBV4-1
d_gene: TRBD2
abundance: few
j_gene: TRBJ2-1

CDR3nt: TGTGCCAGCAGCTTTTCCAGAAACAATGAGCAGTTCTTC
CDR3aa: CASSFSRNNEQFF
v_gene: TRBV7-9
d_gene: -
abundance: few
j_gene: TRBJ2-1

CDR3nt: TGTGCCAGCAGCCCGTCCGGGACAGGGTACTATGGCTACACCTTC
CDR3aa: CASSPSGTGYYGYTF
v_gene: TRBV7-2
d_gene: TRBD1
abundance: -
j_gene: TRBJ1-2